Listed below are T cell receptor beta chains from one sample, sequenced in a study of blood T cell repertoires in COVID-19. The repertoire was sequenced with immunoSEQ multiplex PCR; TCRdb's copy has only in-frame clones and lacks some. The sample lists some 66,000 clones; about 76% were seen once. Specimen: peripheral blood. These receptors were collected from a woman of 80 years or more with acute or convalescent COVID-19. The CDR3 runs from the conserved cysteine through the conserved F or W. The D gene is left open where the match is weak. Clone size is given for some rows only: seen once, a few or many times, or a class if the clone is expanded.

-,TRBJ2-7,-,TRBV5-6,15,CASSLGLDRLYEQYF,TGTGCCAGCAGCTTGGGGCTAGATCGTTTATACGAGCAGTACTTC
-,TRBJ2-1,TRBD2,TRBV28,14,CASRTSGIFNEQFF,TGTGCCAGCAGGACTAGCGGGATCTTTAATGAGCAGTTCTTC
-,TRBJ1-5,TRBD1,TRBV2,15,CASRGQGVGNQPQHF,TGTGCCAGCAGAGGACAGGGGGTAGGGAATCAGCCCCAGCATTTT
-,TRBJ2-2,-,TRBV7-6,15,CASSFGGSNTGELFF,TGTGCCAGCAGCTTCGGGGGTTCGAACACCGGGGAGCTGTTTTTT
-,TRBJ1-2,-,TRBV30,16,CAWSTLGGRLGYGYTF,TGTGCCTGGAGTACCCTCGGGGGGCGTTTGGGCTATGGCTACACCTTC
-,TRBJ2-1,TRBD2,TRBV29-1,17,CSVEDRLTSAAYNEQFF,TGCAGCGTTGAAGATCGGCTGACTAGCGCAGCCTACAATGAGCAGTTCTTC
-,TRBJ2-1,-,TRBV28,12,CASSVGGAAQFF,TGTGCCAGCAGTGTTGGGGGGGCCGCCCAGTTCTTC
-,TRBJ2-3,TRBD2,TRBV11-2,16,CASSSRLAGDTDTQYF,TGTGCCAGCAGCTCCCGACTAGCGGGAGATACAGATACGCAGTATTTT
-,TRBJ2-5,-,TRBV4-1,14,CASSQGTRQETQYF,TGCGCCAGCAGCCAAGGAACACGCCAAGAGACCCAGTACTTC
-,TRBJ1-2,-,TRBV14,13,CASSHARNYGYTF,TGTGCCAGCAGCCATGCCAGGAACTATGGCTACACCTTC
-,TRBJ1-1,-,TRBV3-1/TRBV3-2,16,CASSQALGTQDTEAFF,TGTGCCAGCAGCCAAGCCCTCGGGACACAGGACACTGAAGCTTTCTTT
-,TRBJ2-3,TRBD2,TRBV3-1/TRBV3-2,20,CASSQLARTSGRAMADTQYF,TGTGCCAGCAGCCAACTAGCGAGGACTAGCGGGAGGGCGATGGCAGATACGCAGTATTTT
few,TRBJ1-2,-,TRBV4-3,17,CASSQSRSRALFYGYTF,TGCGCCAGCAGCCAGAGCAGGAGCAGGGCGCTCTTCTATGGCTACACCTTC
-,TRBJ2-5,TRBD1,TRBV9,14,CASSVEAGGETQYF,TGTGCCAGCAGCGTAGAGGCAGGGGGAGAGACCCAGTACTTC
-,TRBJ2-7,TRBD1,TRBV19,13,CASRATGVYEQYF,TGTGCCAGTAGGGCGACAGGGGTCTACGAGCAGTACTTC
-,TRBJ2-3,-,TRBV3-1/TRBV3-2,12,CASSGWADTQYF,TGTGCCAGCAGCGGATGGGCCGATACGCAGTATTTT
-,TRBJ2-2,-,TRBV7-2,15,CASSRPGGETGELFF,TGTGCCAGCAGCCGTCCTGGAGGAGAAACCGGGGAGCTGTTTTTT
-,TRBJ1-3,-,TRBV5-1,15,CASSSGQLPGNTIYF,TGCGCCAGCAGCTCCGGACAACTACCTGGAAACACCATATATTTT
-,TRBJ2-3,TRBD2,TRBV5-1,14,CASSRTSGTDTQYF,TGCGCCAGCAGCCGGACTAGCGGGACAGATACGCAGTATTTT
-,TRBJ1-1,-,TRBV5-6,13,CASSPRDRLLAFF,TGTGCCAGCAGCCCCAGGGATCGGCTCCTAGCTTTCTTT
-,TRBJ1-5,-,TRBV18,16,CASSYGGRVSNQPQHF,TGTGCCAGCTCATACGGTGGCAGGGTGAGCAATCAGCCCCAGCATTTT
-,TRBJ1-5,-,TRBV19,16,CASSIGGDVGNQPQHF,TGTGCCAGTAGTATTGGAGGGGATGTGGGCAATCAGCCCCAGCATTTT
-,TRBJ1-1,-,TRBV28,12,CASGGADTEAFF,TGTGCCAGCGGAGGGGCAGACACTGAAGCTTTCTTT
-,TRBJ2-7,-,TRBV7-8,14,CASSLGANSYEQYF,TGTGCCAGCAGCTTAGGGGCTAACTCCTACGAGCAGTACTTC
-,TRBJ2-7,TRBD1,TRBV7-9,13,CASSLGDGRGKYF,TGTGCCAGCAGCTTAGGAGATGGCAGGGGGAAGTACTTC
-,TRBJ1-5,-,TRBV6-5,15,CASSYSTDSNQPQHF,TGTGCCAGCAGTTACTCGACAGATAGCAATCAGCCCCAGCATTTT
-,TRBJ1-1,TRBD1,TRBV5-1,16,CASSLASGQVATEAFF,TGCGCCAGCAGCTTGGCGTCCGGACAGGTAGCGACTGAAGCTTTCTTT
-,TRBJ1-4,TRBD1,TRBV5-1,16,CASSLAGQGIEEKLFF,TGCGCCAGCAGCTTGGCGGGACAGGGGATTGAAGAAAAACTGTTTTTT
-,TRBJ2-1,-,TRBV11-2,17,CASSFKWSGSSGNEQFF,TGTGCCAGCAGCTTCAAATGGTCCGGGAGCTCGGGCAATGAGCAGTTCTTC